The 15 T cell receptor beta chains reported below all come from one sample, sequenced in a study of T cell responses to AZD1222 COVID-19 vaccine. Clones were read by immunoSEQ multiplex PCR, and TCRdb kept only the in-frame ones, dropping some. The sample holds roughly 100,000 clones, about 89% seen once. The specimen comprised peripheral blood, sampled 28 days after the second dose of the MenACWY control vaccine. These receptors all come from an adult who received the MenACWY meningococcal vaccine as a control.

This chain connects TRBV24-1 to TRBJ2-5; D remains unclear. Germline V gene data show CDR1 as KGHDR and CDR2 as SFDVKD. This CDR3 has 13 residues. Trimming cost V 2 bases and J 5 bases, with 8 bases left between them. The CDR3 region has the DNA TGTGCCACCAGTGATTGGAACGGGGAGACCCAGTACTTC. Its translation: CATSDWNGETQYF.

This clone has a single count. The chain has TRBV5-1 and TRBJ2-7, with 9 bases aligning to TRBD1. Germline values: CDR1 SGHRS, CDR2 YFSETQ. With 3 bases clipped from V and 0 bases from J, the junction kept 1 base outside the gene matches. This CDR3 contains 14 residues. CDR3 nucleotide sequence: TGCGCCAGCAGCTCGGGACAGGGCTCCTACGAGCAGTACTTC. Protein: CASSSGQGSYEQYF.

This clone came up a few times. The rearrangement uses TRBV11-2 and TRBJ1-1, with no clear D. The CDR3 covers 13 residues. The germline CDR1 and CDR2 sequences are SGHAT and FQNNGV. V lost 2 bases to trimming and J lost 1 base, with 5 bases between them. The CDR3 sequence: CASSLIRNTEAFF. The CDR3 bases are TGTGCCAGCAGCTTAATTCGGAACACTGAAGCTTTCTTT.

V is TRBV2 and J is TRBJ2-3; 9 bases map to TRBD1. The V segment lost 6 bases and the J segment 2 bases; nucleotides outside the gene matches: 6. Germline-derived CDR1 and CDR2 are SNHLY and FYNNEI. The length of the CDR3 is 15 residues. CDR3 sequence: CASRPDRGATDTQYF. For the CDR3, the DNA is TGTGCCAGCAGACCCGACAGGGGGGCCACAGATACGCAGTATTTT.

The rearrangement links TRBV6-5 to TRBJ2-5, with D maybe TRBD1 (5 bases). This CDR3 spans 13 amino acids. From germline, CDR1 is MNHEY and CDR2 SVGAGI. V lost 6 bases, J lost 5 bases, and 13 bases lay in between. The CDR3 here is CASSSTERETQYF. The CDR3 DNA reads TGTGCCAGCAGCTCGACAGAGAGGGAGACCCAGTACTTC.

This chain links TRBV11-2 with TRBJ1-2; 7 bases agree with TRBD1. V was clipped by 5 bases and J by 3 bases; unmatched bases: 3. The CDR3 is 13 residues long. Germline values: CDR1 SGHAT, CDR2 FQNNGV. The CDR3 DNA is TGTGCCAGCAGCCTCACAGGGGACTATGGCTACACCTTC. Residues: CASSLTGDYGYTF.

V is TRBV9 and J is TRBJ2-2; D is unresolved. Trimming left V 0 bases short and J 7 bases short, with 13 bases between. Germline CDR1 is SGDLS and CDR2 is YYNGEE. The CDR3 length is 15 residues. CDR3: CASSVGGDGFGELFF. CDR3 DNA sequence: TGTGCCAGCAGCGTAGGGGGTGATGGGTTCGGGGAGCTGTTTTTT.

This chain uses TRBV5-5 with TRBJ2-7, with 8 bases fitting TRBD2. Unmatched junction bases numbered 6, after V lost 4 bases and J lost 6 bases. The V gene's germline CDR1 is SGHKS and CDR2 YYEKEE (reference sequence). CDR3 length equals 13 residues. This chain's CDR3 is CASSRGGTPEQYF. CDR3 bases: TGTGCCAGCAGCCGGGGGGGGACCCCCGAGCAGTACTTC.

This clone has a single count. CDR3 loop: CASSISFSRWGETQYF. The CDR3 DNA sequence: TGTGCCAGTAGTATTAGTTTCAGCCGATGGGGAGAGACCCAGTACTTC. V is TRBV19 and J is TRBJ2-5; D not resolved. Germline assignment: CDR1 LNHDA and CDR2 SQIVND (reference sequence). The V end lost 3 bases, the J end lost 4 bases, and 18 bases lay between the germline ends. The CDR3 is 16 residues long.

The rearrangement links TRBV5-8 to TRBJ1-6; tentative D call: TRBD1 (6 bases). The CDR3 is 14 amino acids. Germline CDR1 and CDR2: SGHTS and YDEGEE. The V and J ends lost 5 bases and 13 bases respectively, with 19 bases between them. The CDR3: CASRTRGFGGPLHF. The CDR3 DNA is TGTGCCAGCAGGACCAGGGGCTTTGGAGGGCCCCTCCACTTT.

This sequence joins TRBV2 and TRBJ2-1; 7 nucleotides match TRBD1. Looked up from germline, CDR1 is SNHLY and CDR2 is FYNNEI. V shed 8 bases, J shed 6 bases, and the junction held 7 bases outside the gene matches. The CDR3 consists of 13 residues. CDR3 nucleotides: TGTGCCAGCCTCAGGACAGGTTTCAATGAGCAGTTCTTC. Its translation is CASLRTGFNEQFF.

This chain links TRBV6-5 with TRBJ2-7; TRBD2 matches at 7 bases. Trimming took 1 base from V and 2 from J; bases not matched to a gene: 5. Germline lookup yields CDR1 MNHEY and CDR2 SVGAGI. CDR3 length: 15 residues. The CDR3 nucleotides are TGTGCCAGCAGTTACTTGCTAGCGGACCCCTACGAGCAGTACTTC. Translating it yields CASSYLLADPYEQYF.

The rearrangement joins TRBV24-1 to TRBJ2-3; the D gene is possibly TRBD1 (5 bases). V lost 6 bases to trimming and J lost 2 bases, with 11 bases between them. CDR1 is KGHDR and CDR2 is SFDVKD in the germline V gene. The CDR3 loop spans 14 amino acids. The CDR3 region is CATSSGPLTDTQYF. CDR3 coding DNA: TGTGCCACCAGTTCAGGGCCCCTCACAGATACGCAGTATTTT.

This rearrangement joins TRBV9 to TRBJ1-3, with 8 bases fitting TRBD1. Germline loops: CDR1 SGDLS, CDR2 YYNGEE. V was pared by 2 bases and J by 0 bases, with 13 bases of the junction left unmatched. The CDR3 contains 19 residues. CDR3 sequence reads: CASSVHPKGTGGSGNTIYF. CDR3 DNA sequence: TGTGCCAGCAGCGTCCACCCTAAGGGGACAGGTGGCTCTGGAAACACCATATATTTT.

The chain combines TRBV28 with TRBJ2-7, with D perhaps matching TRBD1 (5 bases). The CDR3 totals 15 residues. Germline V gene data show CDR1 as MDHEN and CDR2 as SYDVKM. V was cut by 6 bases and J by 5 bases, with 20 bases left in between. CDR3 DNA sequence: TGTGCCAGCAGGGACACTCCGCGGAAGGCTGACGAGCAGTACTTC. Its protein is CASRDTPRKADEQYF.